This T cell receptor (beta chain) was captured by sequencing in a study of T-cell reconstitution after alpha-beta-depleted transplantation in children. Preparation of the TCRbeta library used unique molecular identifiers. TCRdb reprocessed the PCR reads via MiXCR and lists one record per CDR3 protein. This table holds about 500,000 distinct CDR3 sequences, less than 35% found once. This clonotype appeared a few times. The material was PBMCs from the stem cell graft donor, obtained from the stem cell graft. The receptor was derived from a human donor who donated a stem cell graft to a child with aplastic anemia.

The CDR3 protein is CASSPDSSNTEAFF. The CDR3 DNA reads as TGTGCCAGCAGTCCGGACAGCTCGAACACTGAAGCTTTCTTT. The chain recombines TRBV5-4 with TRBJ1-1; D might be TRBD1 (6 bases). V lost 5 bases, J lost 1 base, and 12 bases lay in between. There are 14 residues in the CDR3. Germline CDR1 reads SGHNT; CDR2 reads YYREEE (reference sequence).